Given below is one TCR beta chain in context. Its antigen remains unidentified. The same CDR3 is also encoded by other DNA sequences in this sample. Using immunoSEQ multiplex PCR, the repertoire was profiled, and TCRdb retains in-frame clones only, with some absent. The table includes hundreds of thousands of clones, around 90% detected once. Treatment: around 19 received Ad26.COV2.S at low or high dose, single or two shots; roughly five received placebo; per-sample allocation not given. All samples were drawn on day 63, counting from the first vaccine or placebo injection. Its platform was an Ad26 vector, and its expressed antigen was Wuhan-strain SARS-CoV-2 spike. These data originate in a study of Ad26.COV2.S vaccination and SARS-CoV-2 variants. Trimming took off 4 bases at V and 1 base at J, with 8 bases between the two ends. CDR1 and CDR2 (germline): SGHTA, FQGNSA. The CDR3 consists of 13 residues.

Study-wide findings and caveats: Once vaccination had occurred, spike-specific CD8+ and CD4+ T cell responses reportedly showed substantial breadth.

This specimen consisted of peripheral blood, obtained in a trial of Ad26.COV2.S vaccine versus placebo. V and J are TRBV7-2 and TRBJ2-7; D remains unclear. The sequence was obtained from a person aged 18-60 years who received the Ad26.COV2.S COVID-19 vaccine or a placebo. CDR3 sequence (DNA): TGTGCCAGCAGCTCCCTGTCTTCCTACGAGCAGTACTTC. It encodes CASSSLSSYEQYF.